Listed below are T cell receptor beta chains from one sample, sequenced in a study of shared T cell receptors in the human thymus. The assay was immunoSEQ multiplex PCR, and TCRdb's table has in-frame clones only and misses some. The sample lists about 730,000 clones, approximately 85% occurring once. These same records also appear under a second study, on human thymus T cells.

Sequenced sample: thymocytes. Receptor source: a girl younger than two with a congenital heart defect. Both conserved end residues are part of each CDR3. Fields, in order: J gene, V gene, D gene, clone size, CDR3 DNA, CDR3 protein. D genes are given only for firm matches. The size field is filled for only some rows; it gives once, few, many or a size class.

J gene: TRBJ2-3
V gene: TRBV27
D gene: -
clone size: -
CDR3 DNA: TGTGCCAGCAGTTTATTCGGACGGGGGAACACAGATACGCAGTATTTT
CDR3 protein: CASSLFGRGNTDTQYF

J gene: TRBJ1-1
V gene: TRBV18
D gene: -
clone size: -
CDR3 DNA: TGTGCCAGCTCCTTGGAGCTGAACACTGAAGCTTTCTTT
CDR3 protein: CASSLELNTEAFF

J gene: TRBJ2-2
V gene: TRBV11-2
D gene: -
clone size: once
CDR3 DNA: TGTGCCAGCAGCTTTTGGGAAAGGGGATCCACGAACACCGGGGAGCTGTTTTTT
CDR3 protein: CASSFWERGSTNTGELFF

J gene: TRBJ1-5
V gene: TRBV11-2
D gene: -
clone size: -
CDR3 DNA: TGTGCCAGCAGCTCTTTTTATAGCAATCAGCCCCAGCATTTT
CDR3 protein: CASSSFYSNQPQHF

J gene: TRBJ2-5
V gene: TRBV5-5
D gene: -
clone size: -
CDR3 DNA: TGTGCCAGCAGCTGGGTACAACAGGGTGTTGTTCAAGAGACCCAGTACTTC
CDR3 protein: CASSWVQQGVVQETQYF

J gene: TRBJ2-2
V gene: TRBV6-5
D gene: -
clone size: few
CDR3 DNA: TGTGCCAGCAGTTACGACACCAAGGCCGGGGAGCTGTTTTTT
CDR3 protein: CASSYDTKAGELFF

J gene: TRBJ2-2
V gene: TRBV27
D gene: TRBD2
clone size: -
CDR3 DNA: TGTGCCAGCAGTCGAAACCGGGGGGGCGTTACCGGGGAGCTGTTTTTT
CDR3 protein: CASSRNRGGVTGELFF

J gene: TRBJ2-7
V gene: TRBV28
D gene: TRBD1
clone size: -
CDR3 DNA: TGTGCCAGCAGTTTACTTAGAGATGGGACAGAGTCCTACGAGCAGTACTTC
CDR3 protein: CASSLLRDGTESYEQYF

J gene: TRBJ1-3
V gene: TRBV2
D gene: TRBD1
clone size: -
CDR3 DNA: TGTGCCAGCGCCGGGGACAGTGGAAACACCATATATTTT
CDR3 protein: CASAGDSGNTIYF

J gene: TRBJ1-1
V gene: TRBV7-9
D gene: TRBD1
clone size: -
CDR3 DNA: TGTGCCAGCAGCTTTGACAGGGTTCGCACTGAAGCTTTCTTT
CDR3 protein: CASSFDRVRTEAFF

J gene: TRBJ2-2
V gene: TRBV6-6
D gene: -
clone size: -
CDR3 DNA: TGTGCCAGCAGTTACCCCCACAGGGTCGCCGGGGAGCTGTTTTTT
CDR3 protein: CASSYPHRVAGELFF

J gene: TRBJ1-2
V gene: TRBV27
D gene: -
clone size: -
CDR3 DNA: TGTGCCAGCAGTCGCAGGGTGCAAAACTATGGCTACACCTTC
CDR3 protein: CASSRRVQNYGYTF

J gene: TRBJ1-1
V gene: TRBV5-1
D gene: TRBD1
clone size: -
CDR3 DNA: TGCGCCAGCAGCTTCGGACAGGGGGGGTGGGGTGTTGAAGCTTTCTTT
CDR3 protein: CASSFGQGGWGVEAFF

J gene: TRBJ2-3
V gene: TRBV19
D gene: TRBD1
clone size: -
CDR3 DNA: TGTGCCAGCAGTCCGGGACAGGGTTCAGATACGCAGTATTTT
CDR3 protein: CASSPGQGSDTQYF

J gene: TRBJ1-1
V gene: TRBV5-6
D gene: TRBD1
clone size: -
CDR3 DNA: TGTGCCAGCAGCCCTGGAAGGGGGCAAGAAGCTTTCTTT
CDR3 protein: CASSPGRGQEAFF

J gene: TRBJ2-3
V gene: TRBV6-1
D gene: TRBD2
clone size: -
CDR3 DNA: TGTGCCAGCAGCAGAGCGGGGGGGATAGATACGCAGTATTTT
CDR3 protein: CASSRAGGIDTQYF

J gene: TRBJ2-7
V gene: TRBV7-3
D gene: -
clone size: -
CDR3 DNA: TGTGCCAGCAGCTTAAGTCACCGGTACGAGCAGTACTTC
CDR3 protein: CASSLSHRYEQYF

J gene: TRBJ1-2
V gene: TRBV4-2
D gene: -
clone size: -
CDR3 DNA: TGTGCCAGCAGCCAAGATGTACGGGGGGGACTGGTCGGCTACACCTTC
CDR3 protein: CASSQDVRGGLVGYTF

J gene: TRBJ1-5
V gene: TRBV25-1
D gene: -
clone size: -
CDR3 DNA: TGTGCCAGCAGTGAAGTGGGAGATAGCAATCAGCCCCAGCATTTT
CDR3 protein: CASSEVGDSNQPQHF

J gene: TRBJ1-2
V gene: TRBV6-1
D gene: -
clone size: -
CDR3 DNA: TGTGCCAGCGGCCTCAGACAGCCTAACTATGGCTACACCTTC
CDR3 protein: CASGLRQPNYGYTF

J gene: TRBJ2-3
V gene: TRBV5-1
D gene: -
clone size: -
CDR3 DNA: TGCGCCAGCAGCTTGGAAATTTCTGGCACCACAGATACGCAGTATTTT
CDR3 protein: CASSLEISGTTDTQYF

J gene: TRBJ1-1
V gene: TRBV2
D gene: TRBD1
clone size: once
CDR3 DNA: TGTGCCAGCGTGGACAACGGGACAGAAGCTGAAGCTTTCTTT
CDR3 protein: CASVDNGTEAEAFF

J gene: TRBJ1-5
V gene: TRBV30
D gene: TRBD1
clone size: -
CDR3 DNA: TGTGCCTGGACCCCTGGACAGGCCCAGCCCCAGCATTTT
CDR3 protein: CAWTPGQAQPQHF

J gene: TRBJ1-1
V gene: TRBV5-5
D gene: -
clone size: -
CDR3 DNA: TGTGCCAGCAGCTTGAGACTGGGACACCCTGAAGCTTTCTTT
CDR3 protein: CASSLRLGHPEAFF

J gene: TRBJ2-7
V gene: TRBV27
D gene: -
clone size: -
CDR3 DNA: TGTGCCAGCAGGGAGGACGGAGGCCACGAGCAGTACTTC
CDR3 protein: CASREDGGHEQYF

J gene: TRBJ2-7
V gene: TRBV5-6
D gene: TRBD2
clone size: -
CDR3 DNA: TGTGCCAGCAGCTTGCCGGAGGCAGGGAGGGCCTACGAGCAGTACTTC
CDR3 protein: CASSLPEAGRAYEQYF

J gene: TRBJ2-7
V gene: TRBV5-6
D gene: TRBD1
clone size: -
CDR3 DNA: TGTGCCAGCAGCACCGACAGGGACCACTACGAGCAGTACTTC
CDR3 protein: CASSTDRDHYEQYF

J gene: TRBJ2-7
V gene: TRBV2
D gene: TRBD1
clone size: -
CDR3 DNA: TGTGCCAGCAGCTTACAGGGGCGACTATCCTACGAGCAGTACTTC
CDR3 protein: CASSLQGRLSYEQYF

J gene: TRBJ2-7
V gene: TRBV6-1
D gene: -
clone size: -
CDR3 DNA: TGTGCCAGCAGTGCCCACCCGACATGCGAAACCTACGAGCAGTACTTC
CDR3 protein: CASSAHPTCETYEQYF

J gene: TRBJ1-3
V gene: TRBV7-9
D gene: -
clone size: -
CDR3 DNA: TGTGCCAGCAGCCGAGGTACTAAGAGGCCTTCTGGAAACACCATATATTTT
CDR3 protein: CASSRGTKRPSGNTIYF

J gene: TRBJ1-5
V gene: TRBV14
D gene: TRBD1
clone size: -
CDR3 DNA: TGTGCCAGCAGCTGCCGGACCGGGACAGGGGCCCGAAGACAGCCCCAGCATTTT
CDR3 protein: CASSCRTGTGARRQPQHF

J gene: TRBJ1-6
V gene: TRBV7-9
D gene: -
clone size: few
CDR3 DNA: TGTGCCAGCAGCTTAGAGTCAGGTGTTTATTCACCCCTCCACTTT
CDR3 protein: CASSLESGVYSPLHF

J gene: TRBJ1-3
V gene: TRBV19
D gene: TRBD1
clone size: once
CDR3 DNA: TGTGCCAGTAGTACCAATCCGGGACAGCGGATAGTGTCTGGAAACACCATATATTTT
CDR3 protein: CASSTNPGQRIVSGNTIYF

J gene: TRBJ2-3
V gene: TRBV7-9
D gene: TRBD1
clone size: -
CDR3 DNA: TGTGCCAGCAGCTTCGGCCCGGGGAAGACAGGGGAGAACACAGATACGCAGTATTTT
CDR3 protein: CASSFGPGKTGENTDTQYF

J gene: TRBJ1-6
V gene: TRBV7-6
D gene: -
clone size: -
CDR3 DNA: TGTGCCAGCAGCTTAGTGGCAGGGGATTCACCCCTCCACTTT
CDR3 protein: CASSLVAGDSPLHF

J gene: TRBJ2-2
V gene: TRBV5-8
D gene: -
clone size: -
CDR3 DNA: TGTGCCAGCAGCCGCTTTTTCGGCACCGGGGAGCTGTTTTTT
CDR3 protein: CASSRFFGTGELFF

J gene: TRBJ2-1
V gene: TRBV6-1
D gene: -
clone size: -
CDR3 DNA: TGTGCCAGCACATACAATGAGCAGTTCTTC
CDR3 protein: CASTYNEQFF

J gene: TRBJ2-5
V gene: TRBV29-1
D gene: -
clone size: -
CDR3 DNA: TGCAGCGTTCCGGGAGTCAGGGAAGAGACCCAGTACTTC
CDR3 protein: CSVPGVREETQYF

J gene: TRBJ2-6
V gene: TRBV4-3
D gene: TRBD2
clone size: -
CDR3 DNA: TGCGCCAGCAGCCCGGGGACTACCCCCTCTGGGGCCAACGTCCTGACTTTC
CDR3 protein: CASSPGTTPSGANVLTF

J gene: TRBJ2-2
V gene: TRBV5-6
D gene: -
clone size: -
CDR3 DNA: TGTGCCAGCAGCCAAAGCGGAGGCGCCAACACCGGGGAGCTGTTTTTT
CDR3 protein: CASSQSGGANTGELFF

J gene: TRBJ2-1
V gene: TRBV5-1
D gene: TRBD2
clone size: -
CDR3 DNA: TGCGCCAGCAGCCTGGGACTAACTAACAATGAGCAGTTCTTC
CDR3 protein: CASSLGLTNNEQFF